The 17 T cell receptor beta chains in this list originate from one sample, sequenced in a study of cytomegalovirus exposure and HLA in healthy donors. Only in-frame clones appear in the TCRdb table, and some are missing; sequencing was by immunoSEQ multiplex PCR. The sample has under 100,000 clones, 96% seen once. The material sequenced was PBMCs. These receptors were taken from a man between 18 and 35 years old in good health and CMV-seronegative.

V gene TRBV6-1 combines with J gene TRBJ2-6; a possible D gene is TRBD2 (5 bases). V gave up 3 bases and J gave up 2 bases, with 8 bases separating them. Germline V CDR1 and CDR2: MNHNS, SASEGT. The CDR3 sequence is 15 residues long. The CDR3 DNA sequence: TGTGCCAGCAGTGAGGAGGTGCCTGGGGCCAACGTCCTGACTTTC. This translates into CASSEEVPGANVLTF.

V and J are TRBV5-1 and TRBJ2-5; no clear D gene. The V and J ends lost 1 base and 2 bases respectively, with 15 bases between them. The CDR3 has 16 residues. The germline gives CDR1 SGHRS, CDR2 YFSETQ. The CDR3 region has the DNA TGCGCCAGCAGCTTGAATGGCGGAAAATCTCAAGAGACCCAGTACTTC. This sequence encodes CASSLNGGKSQETQYF.

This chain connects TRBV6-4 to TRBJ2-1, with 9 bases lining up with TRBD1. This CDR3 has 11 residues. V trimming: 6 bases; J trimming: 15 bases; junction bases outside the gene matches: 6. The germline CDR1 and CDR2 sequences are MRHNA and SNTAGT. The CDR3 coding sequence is TGTGCCAGCAGGACAGGGGGTATCTGGTTCTTC. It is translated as CASRTGGIWFF.

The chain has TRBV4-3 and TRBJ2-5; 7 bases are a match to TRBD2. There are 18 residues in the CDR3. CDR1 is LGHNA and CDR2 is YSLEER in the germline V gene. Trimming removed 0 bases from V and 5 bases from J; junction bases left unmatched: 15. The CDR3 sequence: CASSQDLLWGGSGETQYF. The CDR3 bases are TGCGCCAGCAGCCAAGATTTACTCTGGGGCGGGAGCGGTGAGACCCAGTACTTC.

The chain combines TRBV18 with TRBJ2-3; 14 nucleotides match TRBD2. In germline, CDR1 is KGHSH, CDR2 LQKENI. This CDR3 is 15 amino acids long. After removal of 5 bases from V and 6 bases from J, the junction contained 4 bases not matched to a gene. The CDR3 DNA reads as TGTGCCAGCTCAGCGACTAGCGGGAGGGTTGATACGCAGTATTTT. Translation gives CASSATSGRVDTQYF.

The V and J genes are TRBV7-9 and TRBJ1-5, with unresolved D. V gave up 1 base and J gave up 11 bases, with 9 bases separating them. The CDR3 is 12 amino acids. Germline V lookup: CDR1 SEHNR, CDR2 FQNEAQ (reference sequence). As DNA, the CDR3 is TGTGCCAGCAGCTTAGTAGGCGCGGCCCAGCATTTT. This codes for CASSLVGAAQHF.

The DNA for the CDR3 is TGTGCCAGCAGCCTGACAGGGGCCTACAATGAGCAGTTCTTC. This sequence encodes CASSLTGAYNEQFF. V and J are TRBV5-6 and TRBJ2-1, with 8 bases fitting TRBD1. After removal of 4 bases from V and 2 bases from J, the junction contained 2 bases not matched to a gene. This CDR3 has 14 amino acids. Germline V lookup: CDR1 SGHDT, CDR2 YYEEEE. Full variable domain (outside the CDR3, taken from reference TRBV5-6 and TRBJ2-1): DAGVTQSPTHLIKTRGQQVTLRCSPKSGHDTVSWYQQALGQGPQFIFQYYEEEERQRGNFPDRFSGHQFPNYSSELNVNALLLGDSALYLCASSLTGAYNEQFFGPGTRLTVL.

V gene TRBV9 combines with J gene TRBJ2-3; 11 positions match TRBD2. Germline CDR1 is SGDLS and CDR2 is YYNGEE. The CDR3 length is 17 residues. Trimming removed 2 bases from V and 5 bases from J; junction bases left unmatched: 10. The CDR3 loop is CASSVLTLAGGRDTQYF. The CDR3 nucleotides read TGTGCCAGCAGCGTTCTTACGCTAGCGGGGGGTAGAGATACGCAGTATTTT.

CDR3 protein: CASSLYGAYNEQFF. The CDR3 DNA sequence: TGTGCCAGCAGCTTATACGGGGCCTACAATGAGCAGTTCTTC. The chain couples TRBV13 to TRBJ2-1, with D possibly TRBD2 on 5 matching bases. The V gene's germline CDR1 is PRHDT and CDR2 FYEKMQ (reference sequence). This CDR3 is 14 amino acids long. V was trimmed by 2 bases and J by 2 bases, leaving 7 bases between them.

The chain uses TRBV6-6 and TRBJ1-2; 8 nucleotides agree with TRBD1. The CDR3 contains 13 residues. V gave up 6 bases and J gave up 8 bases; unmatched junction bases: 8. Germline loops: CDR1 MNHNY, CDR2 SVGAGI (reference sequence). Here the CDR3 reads CASRPTRGRGYTF. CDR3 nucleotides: TGTGCCAGCAGGCCTACCAGGGGGCGAGGCTACACCTTC.

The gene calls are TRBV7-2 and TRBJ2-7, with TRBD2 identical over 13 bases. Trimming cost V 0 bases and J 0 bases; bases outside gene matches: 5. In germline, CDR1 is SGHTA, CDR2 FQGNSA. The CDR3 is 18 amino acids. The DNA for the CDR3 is TGTGCCAGCAGCTTAGCGACTAGCGGGAGGACTACCTCCTACGAGCAGTACTTC. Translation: CASSLATSGRTTSYEQYF.

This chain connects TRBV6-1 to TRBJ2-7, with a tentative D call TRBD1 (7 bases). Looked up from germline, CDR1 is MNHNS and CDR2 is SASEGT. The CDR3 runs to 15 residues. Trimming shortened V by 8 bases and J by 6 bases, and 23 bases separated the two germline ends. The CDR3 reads CASRGGDSHISEQYF. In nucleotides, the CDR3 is TGTGCCAGCCGTGGCGGGGACAGTCATATAAGCGAGCAGTACTTC.

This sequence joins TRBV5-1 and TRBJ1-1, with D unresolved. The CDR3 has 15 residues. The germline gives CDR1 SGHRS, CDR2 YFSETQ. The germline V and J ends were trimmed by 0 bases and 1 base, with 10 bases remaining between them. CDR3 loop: CASSLGGRGNTEAFF. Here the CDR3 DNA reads TGCGCCAGCAGCTTGGGTGGGAGAGGGAACACTGAAGCTTTCTTT.

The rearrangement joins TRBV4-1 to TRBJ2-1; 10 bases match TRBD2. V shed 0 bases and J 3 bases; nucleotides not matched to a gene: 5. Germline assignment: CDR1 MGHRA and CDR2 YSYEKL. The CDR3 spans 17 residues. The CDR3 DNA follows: TGCGCCAGCAGCCAAGAGCGCGGGACTAGCGTCTACAATGAGCAGTTCTTC. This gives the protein CASSQERGTSVYNEQFF.

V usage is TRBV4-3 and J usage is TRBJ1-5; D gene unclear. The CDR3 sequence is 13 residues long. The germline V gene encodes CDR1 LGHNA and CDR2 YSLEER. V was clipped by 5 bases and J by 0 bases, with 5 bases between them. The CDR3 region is CASSGGSNQPQHF. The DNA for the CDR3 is TGCGCCAGCAGCGGAGGTAGCAATCAGCCCCAGCATTTT.

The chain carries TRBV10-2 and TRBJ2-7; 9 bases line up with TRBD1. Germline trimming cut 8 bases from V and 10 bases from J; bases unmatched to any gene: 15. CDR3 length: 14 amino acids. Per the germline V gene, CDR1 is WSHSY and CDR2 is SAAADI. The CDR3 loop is CASRPGTGSVEQYV. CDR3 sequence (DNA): TGCGCCAGCCGTCCCGGGACAGGGTCGGTGGAACAGTACGTC.

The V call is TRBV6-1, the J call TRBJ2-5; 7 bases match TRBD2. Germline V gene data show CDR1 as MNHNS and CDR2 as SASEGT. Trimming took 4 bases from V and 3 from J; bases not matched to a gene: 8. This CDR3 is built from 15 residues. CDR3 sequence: CASSVGGRGKETQYF. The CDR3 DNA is TGTGCCAGCAGTGTTGGCGGGAGAGGCAAAGAGACCCAGTACTTC.